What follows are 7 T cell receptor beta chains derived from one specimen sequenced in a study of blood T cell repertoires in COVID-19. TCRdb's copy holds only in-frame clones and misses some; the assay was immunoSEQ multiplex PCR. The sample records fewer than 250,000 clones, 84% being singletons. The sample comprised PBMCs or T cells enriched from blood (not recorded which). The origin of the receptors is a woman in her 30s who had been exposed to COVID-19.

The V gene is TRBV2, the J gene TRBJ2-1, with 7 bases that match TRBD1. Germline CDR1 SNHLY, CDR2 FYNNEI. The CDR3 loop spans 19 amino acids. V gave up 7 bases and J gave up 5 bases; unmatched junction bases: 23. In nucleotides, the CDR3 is TGTGCCAGCACCCGATGGGGACAGCTCCTCCTCTTTCGGGACAATGAGCAGTTCTTC. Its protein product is CASTRWGQLLLFRDNEQFF.

The CDR3 sequence is CASSLVNGDGYTF. CDR3 sequence (DNA): TGTGCCAGCAGCTTAGTGAACGGGGATGGCTACACCTTC. The genes are TRBV11-2 and TRBJ1-2; D is unclear. The CDR3 is 13 amino acids. Per the germline V gene, CDR1 is SGHAT and CDR2 is FQNNGV. V lost 1 base, J lost 6 bases, and 9 bases lay in between.

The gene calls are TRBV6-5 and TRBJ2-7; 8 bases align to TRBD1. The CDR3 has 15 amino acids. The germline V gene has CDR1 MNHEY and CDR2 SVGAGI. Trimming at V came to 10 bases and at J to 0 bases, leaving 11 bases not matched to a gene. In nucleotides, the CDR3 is TGTGCCACCTCTAGGGGACAGGAGATCTCCTACGAGCAGTACTTC. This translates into CATSRGQEISYEQYF.

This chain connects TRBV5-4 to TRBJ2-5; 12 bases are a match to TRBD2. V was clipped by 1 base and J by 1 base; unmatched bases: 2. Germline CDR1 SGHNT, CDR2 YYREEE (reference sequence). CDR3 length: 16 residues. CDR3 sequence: CASSLLAGGPQETQYF. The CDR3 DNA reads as TGTGCCAGCAGCTTGCTAGCGGGGGGGCCCCAAGAGACCCAGTACTTC.

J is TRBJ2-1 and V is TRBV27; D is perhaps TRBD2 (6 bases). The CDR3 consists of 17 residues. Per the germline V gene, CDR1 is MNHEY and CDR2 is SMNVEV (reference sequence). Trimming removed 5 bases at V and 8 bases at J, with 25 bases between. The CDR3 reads CASSTRDSGVATDEQFF. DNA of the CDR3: TGTGCCAGCAGTACTCGGGACTCCGGGGTGGCCACCGATGAGCAGTTCTTC.

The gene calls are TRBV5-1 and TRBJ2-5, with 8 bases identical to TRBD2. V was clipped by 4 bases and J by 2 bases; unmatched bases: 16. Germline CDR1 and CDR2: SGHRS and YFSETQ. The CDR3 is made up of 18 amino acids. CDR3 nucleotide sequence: TGCGCCAGCAGCGCAGCGGGCCTATTCGCGGGGGGTCAAGAGACCCAGTACTTC. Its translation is CASSAAGLFAGGQETQYF.

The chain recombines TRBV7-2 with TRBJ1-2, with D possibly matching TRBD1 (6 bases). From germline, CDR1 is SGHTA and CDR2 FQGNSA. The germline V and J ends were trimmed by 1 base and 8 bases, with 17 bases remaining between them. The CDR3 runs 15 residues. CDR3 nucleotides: TGTGCCAGCAGCTTAGGTGGTTACAGGGCGGAAGGCTACACCTTC. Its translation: CASSLGGYRAEGYTF.